This TCR beta chain was documented in a study of T cell responses to AZD1222 COVID-19 vaccine. Whole-study results and caveats: At 160-218 and 743-854, vaccine-associated CD4 TCRs were dominant, and they spanned spike.

Generated by immunoSEQ multiplex PCR, the TCRdb table keeps only in-frame clones and is missing some. The sample lists roughly 99,000 clones, about nine tenths seen once, with 6.2% in the top ten. Trimming stripped 6 bases from V and 8 bases from J, with 19 bases between. The CDR3 has 15 amino acids. Germline assignment: CDR1 LNHDA and CDR2 SQIVND (reference sequence). To note about this clone: Its specificity is unknown.

The receptor comes from an adult who received the AZD1222 COVID-19 vaccine. Sequenced here: peripheral blood, sampled 28 days after the second AZD1222 dose. The gene calls are TRBV19 and TRBJ1-4; D is uncertain. The DNA of the CDR3 is TGTGCCAGTAGGACCCCCCGGAACAGCGGGGAAAAACTGTTTTTT. It codes for CASRTPRNSGEKLFF.